The following is a T cell receptor (beta chain) sequence with its context. The table came from immunoSEQ multiplex PCR; TCRdb's copy has only in-frame clones and leaves some out. Here the sample spans some 120,000 clones, around 89% being singletons. The junction had 5 bases not matched to a gene; V was cut back by 2 bases and J by 3 bases. Germline lookup yields CDR1 LNHNV and CDR2 YYDKDF (reference sequence). The CDR3 length is 15 residues. The record originates from a study of PD-L1 blockade in urothelial cancer. Study summary: Dosed intravenously at 1,200 mg every 3 weeks, atezolizumab was initiated by patients in the mid-2010s.

Time point defined: peripheral blood 6 weeks after treatment start. Per-patient samples, pretreatment and on-treatment, numbered 1 to 8. The V call is TRBV15, the J call TRBJ2-5; the match to TRBD1 covers 8 bases. Sequenced material: PBMCs, taken around atezolizumab (anti-PD-L1) treatment. This clonotype originated in a man aged 55 to 69 with urothelial cancer. The CDR3 nucleotides read TGTGCCACCAGCAGAACCCCGGACAGGGAAGAGACCCAGTACTTC. Translation gives CATSRTPDREETQYF.